The next 6 T cell receptor beta chains were all read from a single sample in a study of blood T cell repertoires in COVID-19. Only in-frame clones appear in the TCRdb table, and some are missing; sequencing was by immunoSEQ multiplex PCR. This sample has roughly 70,000 clones, with 75% to 95% found just once. The sample was peripheral blood. The receptors shown here come from a human donor with active COVID-19. The donor label of this sample is uncertain.

V is TRBV28 and J is TRBJ1-1; 7 nucleotides align to TRBD1. In germline, CDR1 is MDHEN, CDR2 SYDVKM. The CDR3 sequence is 14 residues long. V trimming: 11 bases; J trimming: 2 bases; junction bases outside the gene matches: 11. The CDR3 DNA reads as TGTGCCTGTAGGGGACAGACAATTAACACTGAAGCTTTCTTT. This gives the protein CACRGQTINTEAFF.

This chain links TRBV7-6 with TRBJ2-7; maybe TRBD2 (6 bases). The CDR3 loop spans 15 amino acids. V was clipped by 1 base and J by 7 bases, with 17 bases between them. From germline, CDR1 is SGHVS and CDR2 FNYEAQ. CDR3 protein: CASSLDRDSSFEQYF. The CDR3 region has the DNA TGTGCCAGCAGCTTAGATCGGGACTCTTCTTTTGAGCAGTACTTC.

The chain uses TRBV23-1 and TRBJ2-3, with 14 bases fitting TRBD2. TRBV23-1 belongs to the ORF category, with a function that is uncertain. V gave up 2 bases and J gave up 5 bases; unmatched junction bases: 3. CDR3 length: 16 residues. The CDR3 loop reads CASSQGLAGGGDTQYF. As DNA, the CDR3 is TGCGCCAGCAGTCAAGGACTAGCGGGAGGCGGAGATACGCAGTATTTT.

V usage is TRBV7-2 and J usage is TRBJ1-2; D is undetermined. This CDR3 has 14 amino acids. The germline gives CDR1 SGHTA, CDR2 FQGNSA. Trimming took 4 bases from V and 5 from J, leaving 14 bases between them. The CDR3, as DNA: TGTGCCAGCAGCTATACCGGGAGTAAATATGGCTACACCTTC. This translates into CASSYTGSKYGYTF.

The CDR3 DNA reads TGTGCCAGTAGTTATGAGGGGGCAAGCGAGCAGTACTTC. Protein product: CASSYEGASEQYF. The chain has TRBV19 and TRBJ2-7; TRBD1 agrees at 7 bases. Trimming removed 5 bases from V and 6 bases from J; junction bases left unmatched: 7. The CDR3 has 13 amino acids. Per the germline V gene, CDR1 is LNHDA and CDR2 is SQIVND (reference sequence).

This clone was picked up a small number of times. The chain combines TRBV28 with TRBJ2-5, with TRBD1 matching over 8 bases. Germline V CDR1 and CDR2: MDHEN, SYDVKM. There are 18 residues in the CDR3. V shed 5 bases and J 5 bases; nucleotides not matched to a gene: 19. Here the CDR3 reads CASSEGQGARSLWETQYF. CDR3 sequence (DNA): TGTGCCAGCAGTGAAGGGCAGGGGGCTAGGTCGCTGTGGGAGACCCAGTACTTC.